This T cell receptor beta chain came from a study of T-cell reconstitution after alpha-beta-depleted transplantation in children. CDR3 length: 14 amino acids. With 7 bases removed from V and 3 bases from J, the gap between germline ends came to 16 bases. Per the germline V gene, CDR1 is MNHEY and CDR2 is SMNVEV (reference sequence). Preparing the TCRbeta library involved the use of unique molecular identifiers. TCRdb re-called the PCR reads through MiXCR, storing one row per CDR3 protein. The table includes some 830,000 distinct CDR3 sequences, roughly 15% detected once. The TCR sequence derives from a male patient between 5 and 17 years old who had a stem cell transplant for acute lymphoblastic leukemia, so the T cells may come from the graft donor. The starting material was PBMCs, mostly from graft donor cells, obtained 360 days after TCRalphabeta/CD19-depleted stem cell transplant. The genes are TRBV27 and TRBJ2-7; D might be TRBD1 or TRBD2, each matching 5 bases. The CDR3: CASIPTPGSYEQYF. The CDR3 coding sequence is TGTGCCAGCATTCCTACGCCAGGGAGCTACGAGCAGTACTTC.